Following are 21 T cell receptor beta chains from one sample sequenced in a study of CD8+ T cells in alopecia areata. Extracted RNA was reverse transcribed, and the resulting cDNA served as sequencing template. Produced via immunoSEQ multiplex PCR; TCRdb's table is partial and in-frame only. The sample holds some 180,000 clones, roughly 60% seen once. The sample was CD4+ T cells sorted from blood, taken at week 0. These receptors originate from a human donor with alopecia areata.

The genes are TRBV5-1 and TRBJ2-3; maybe TRBD2 (5 bases). Trimming pared 6 bases from V and 6 bases from J, leaving 17 bases between. CDR3 length equals 14 residues. The germline V gene has CDR1 SGHRS and CDR2 YFSETQ. The DNA of the CDR3 is TGCGCCAGCACTAGGCTAGCATCCTACGATACGCAGTATTTT. Its protein product is CASTRLASYDTQYF.

This clone has just a few counts. The chain has TRBV29-1 and TRBJ2-3; no reliable D call. The CDR3 has 13 amino acids. V was trimmed by 8 bases and J by 6 bases, leaving 18 bases between them. The V gene's germline CDR1 is SQVTM and CDR2 ANQGSEA. The CDR3 here is CSTEFSRSDTQYF. As DNA, the CDR3 is TGCAGCACCGAATTTTCGCGTTCGGATACGCAGTATTTT.

The chain joins TRBV12-5 to TRBJ1-1; no firm D call. From germline, CDR1 is LGHNT and CDR2 FRNRAP. This CDR3 has 11 amino acids. V was pared by 7 bases and J by 5 bases, with 8 bases between. The CDR3, as DNA: TGTGCTAGTGCGAGGCCTACTGAAGCTTTCTTT. Amino acid sequence: CASARPTEAFF.

This clone was picked up a small number of times. The chain is built from TRBV6-5 and TRBJ2-5; perhaps TRBD1 as D (5 bases). This CDR3 comprises 16 residues. Germline CDR1 MNHEY, CDR2 SVGAGI. V was pared by 3 bases and J by 2 bases, with 16 bases between. The CDR3 spells CASSYGMGPPQETQYF. The CDR3 DNA sequence: TGTGCCAGCAGTTATGGGATGGGGCCACCACAAGAGACCCAGTACTTC.

The chain is built from TRBV14 and TRBJ1-6; 9 bases match TRBD1. J gave up 10 bases and V 4 bases, and 5 bases lay outside the gene matches. The germline V gene has CDR1 SGHDN and CDR2 FVKESK. The CDR3 is 14 residues long. The CDR3 DNA reads as TGTGCCAGCAGCCCCACAGGGGGCCGCTCACCCCTCCACTTT. The encoded protein is CASSPTGGRSPLHF.

This sequence joins TRBV5-4 and TRBJ2-6; no definite D call. V dropped 1 base and J dropped 3 bases, with 8 bases sitting between them. The CDR3 is made up of 15 amino acids. Per germline, CDR1 SGHNT and CDR2 YYREEE (reference sequence). The CDR3 sequence: CASSLRMGGANVLTF. The CDR3 DNA reads as TGTGCCAGCAGCTTGAGAATGGGTGGGGCCAACGTCCTGACTTTC.

Worth noting for this clone: The sample carries other DNA sequences with the same CDR3. The chain couples TRBV5-5 to TRBJ2-1; D uncertain. The germline V gene has CDR1 SGHKS and CDR2 YYEKEE (reference sequence). V lost 0 bases and J 0 bases, leaving 7 bases between the germline ends. The CDR3 length is 15 residues. The CDR3 nucleotides read TGTGCCAGCAGCTTGGACCGGGTCTCCTACAATGAGCAGTTCTTC. Translation: CASSLDRVSYNEQFF. The full variable domain, with the rest looked up from reference TRBV5-5 and TRBJ2-1, is DAGVTQSPTHLIKTRGQQVTLRCSPISGHKSVSWYQQVLGQGPQFIFQYYEKEERGRGNFPDRFSARQFPNYSSELNVNALLLGDSALYLCASSLDRVSYNEQFFGPGTRLTVL.

J is TRBJ2-7 and V is TRBV29-1; D remains unclear. The length of the CDR3 is 11 residues. Trimming removed 4 bases at V and 4 bases at J, with 8 bases between. Germline values: CDR1 SQVTM, CDR2 ANQGSEA. The CDR3 DNA is TGCAGCGTTGTCCCGGCGTACGAGCAGTACTTC. Encoded protein: CSVVPAYEQYF.

This clone was seen a handful of times. The chain carries TRBV2 and TRBJ1-5; 7 bases map to TRBD1. J was trimmed by 4 bases and V by 7 bases; bases with no gene match: 1. CDR1 SNHLY and CDR2 FYNNEI come from the germline V gene. The CDR3 is 12 residues long. This CDR3 reads CASKTGNQPQHF. CDR3 bases: TGTGCCAGCAAGACAGGGAATCAGCCCCAGCATTTT.

The rearrangement links TRBV10-3 to TRBJ2-1; D may be TRBD1 (7 bases). The CDR3 sequence is 16 residues long. The ends were cut back, 4 bases at V and 5 bases at J, with 18 bases in the middle. In germline, CDR1 is ENHRY, CDR2 SYGVKD. The CDR3 DNA is TGTGCCATCAGTGGGCACAGGGGAGGCGCCGACAATGAGCAGTTCTTC. Amino acid sequence: CAISGHRGGADNEQFF.

This clone appeared once. This chain connects TRBV30 to TRBJ2-7; a weak D match, TRBD1 (7 bases). Germline values: CDR1 GTSNPN, CDR2 SVGIG (reference sequence). The length of the CDR3 is 14 residues. The V and J ends lost 0 bases and 0 bases respectively, with 9 bases between them. Here the CDR3 reads CAWSVQGGSYEQYF. CDR3 in DNA: TGTGCCTGGAGTGTCCAGGGGGGCTCCTACGAGCAGTACTTC.

V usage is TRBV27 and J usage is TRBJ1-2; no reliable D call. V shed 3 bases and J shed 4 bases, with 18 bases lying between them. Per germline, CDR1 MNHEY and CDR2 SMNVEV (reference sequence). The CDR3 length is 16 residues. CDR3 sequence reads: CASSFAGSQPSYGYTF. The CDR3 bases are TGTGCCAGCAGTTTTGCAGGCTCCCAACCCTCCTATGGCTACACCTTC.

The genes are TRBV19 and TRBJ1-1, with a tentative D call TRBD1 (5 bases). Germline lookup yields CDR1 LNHDA and CDR2 SQIVND (reference sequence). V lost 6 bases to trimming and J lost 3 bases, with 17 bases between them. This CDR3 is 15 amino acids long. The CDR3 sequence: CASRTHFGGDTEAFF. DNA for the CDR3: TGTGCCAGTAGGACCCACTTCGGAGGGGACACTGAAGCTTTCTTT.

This chain joins TRBV19 and TRBJ2-7; D may correspond to TRBD1 or TRBD2 (5 bases each). Germline loops: CDR1 LNHDA, CDR2 SQIVND (reference sequence). This CDR3 is built from 16 residues. With 0 bases removed from V and 0 bases from J, the gap between germline ends came to 12 bases. CDR3 protein: CASSIDFGAASYEQYF. CDR3 bases: TGTGCCAGTAGTATAGATTTCGGGGCAGCCTCCTACGAGCAGTACTTC.

This clone was recorded a few times. The chain has TRBV7-2 and TRBJ2-7; D may be TRBD1 (5 bases). Germline CDR1 and CDR2: SGHTA and FQGNSA. V lost 5 bases and J 2 bases, leaving 13 bases between the germline ends. This CDR3 comprises 14 residues. As DNA, the CDR3 is TGTGCCAGCAGCCCCAGGACATTGACCTACGAGCAGTACTTC. This gives the protein CASSPRTLTYEQYF.

The V call is TRBV7-2, the J call TRBJ2-7; the D call may be TRBD1 or TRBD2 (5 bases each). This CDR3 contains 17 residues. In germline, CDR1 is SGHTA, CDR2 FQGNSA. V gave up 1 base and J gave up 0 bases, with 16 bases separating them. The CDR3 is CASSLGPSWGSSYEQYF. The DNA for the CDR3 is TGTGCCAGCAGCTTAGGACCGAGTTGGGGGAGCTCCTACGAGCAGTACTTC.

This clone showed up just a few times. The CDR3 DNA reads TGTGCCAGCAGTCGGAGTCAGCCCCAGCATTTT. It yields the protein CASSRSQPQHF. The chain joins TRBV28 to TRBJ1-5; D uncertain. The length of the CDR3 is 11 residues. Trimming removed 5 bases from V and 6 bases from J, with 5 bases in between. Germline assignment: CDR1 MDHEN and CDR2 SYDVKM.

The chain is built from TRBV30 and TRBJ1-4; D may be TRBD1 (6 bases). The CDR3 loop spans 14 amino acids. Germline CDR1 is GTSNPN and CDR2 is SVGIG (reference sequence). Trimming took off 5 bases at V and 8 bases at J, with 18 bases between the two ends. DNA of the CDR3: TGTGCCTGGGACAAAACAGGGATAGGAGAAAAACTGTTTTTT. This encodes CAWDKTGIGEKLFF.

The rearrangement links TRBV4-3 to TRBJ1-4, with D uncertain. The germline V gene has CDR1 LGHNA and CDR2 YSLEER. The CDR3 is 16 amino acids. Trimming took off 0 bases at V and 0 bases at J, with 8 bases between the two ends. This CDR3 reads CASSQDARTTNEKLFF. CDR3 in DNA: TGCGCCAGCAGCCAAGATGCGCGAACAACTAATGAAAAACTGTTTTTT.

This clone appeared once. This chain joins TRBV7-9 and TRBJ1-1; D is undetermined. Trimming took off 0 bases at V and 6 bases at J, with 2 bases between the two ends. CDR1 is SEHNR, CDR2 FQNEAQ, per germline (reference sequence). The CDR3 consists of 11 residues. The DNA for the CDR3 is TGTGCCAGCAGCTTAGCGTCTGAAGCTTTCTTT. It yields the protein CASSLASEAFF.

The chain links TRBV30 to TRBJ1-6; no clear D. V gave up 1 base and J gave up 9 bases, with 7 bases separating them. CDR3 length: 12 residues. The germline V gene encodes CDR1 GTSNPN and CDR2 SVGIG (reference sequence). The CDR3 loop is CAWSAQFSPLHF. CDR3 bases: TGTGCCTGGAGTGCCCAGTTTTCACCCCTCCACTTT.